Shown below are 29 T cell receptor beta chains from a single sample sequenced in a study of T cell responses to AZD1222 COVID-19 vaccine (dated by TCRdb to the early 2020s). Sample time point, as interpreted from the label and publication: baseline before first vaccination. Library construction relied on the immunoSEQ multiplex PCR assay. TCRdb re-hosts the immuneACCESS table, in-frame sequences only. Its copies lack some clones; in the studies checked, an unresolved V gene accounts for under half of them, and the cause for the rest is not known. Across this sample there are fewer than 120,000 clones, with 88% seen only once. The ten largest account for 1.6% of the sample. The sequencing here drew on peripheral blood, taken on day 0 of AZD1222 vaccination. The receptors were gathered from an adult in good health.

V gene TRBV7-9 combines with J gene TRBJ1-4; 7 bases align to TRBD1. The CDR3 has 15 amino acids. Germline lookup yields CDR1 SEHNR and CDR2 FQNEAQ (reference sequence). The junction had 1 base not matched to a gene; V was cut back by 1 base and J by 2 bases. CDR3 sequence (DNA): TGTGCCAGCAGCTTAGAAGGGGGCACTAATGAAAAACTGTTTTTT. Protein: CASSLEGGTNEKLFF.

The chain combines TRBV5-1 with TRBJ1-4; D perhaps matches TRBD1 (5 bases). This CDR3 contains 14 residues. Germline CDR1 reads SGHRS; CDR2 reads YFSETQ. The ends were cut back, 4 bases at V and 3 bases at J, with 10 bases in the middle. The CDR3 loop is CASSTGTANEKLFF. The CDR3 DNA reads TGCGCCAGCAGCACTGGGACTGCTAATGAAAAACTGTTTTTT.

The gene calls are TRBV6-5 and TRBJ1-1; unclear D gene. V lost 8 bases and J 0 bases, leaving 10 bases between the germline ends. This CDR3 is 13 amino acids long. From germline, CDR1 is MNHEY and CDR2 SVGAGI. CDR3 protein: CASGSEVNTEAFF. CDR3 DNA: TGTGCCAGCGGAAGTGAGGTGAACACTGAAGCTTTCTTT.

The chain couples TRBV18 to TRBJ2-6; D not resolved. The CDR3 consists of 17 residues. V was cut by 2 bases and J by 0 bases, with 11 bases left in between. Germline assignment: CDR1 KGHSH and CDR2 LQKENI. The DNA for the CDR3 is TGTGCCAGCTCACCAGAAACAGTAAGCTCTGGGGCCAACGTCCTGACTTTC. Protein: CASSPETVSSGANVLTF.

The chain has TRBV19 and TRBJ2-5, with 11 bases aligning to TRBD1. Germline lookup yields CDR1 LNHDA and CDR2 SQIVND (reference sequence). The V and J ends lost 4 bases and 4 bases, in that order; junction bases with no gene match: 5. The CDR3 contains 15 residues. This CDR3 reads CASSTGTGGRETQYF. CDR3 nucleotide sequence: TGTGCCAGTAGTACCGGGACAGGGGGTCGAGAGACCCAGTACTTC. Combining the CDR3 with reference TRBV19 and TRBJ2-5 gives the whole variable domain DGGITQSPKYLFRKEGQNVTLSCEQNLNHDAMYWYRQDPGQGLRLIYYSQIVNDFQKGDIAEGYSVSREKKESFPLTVTSAQKNPTAFYLCASSTGTGGRETQYFGPGTRLLVL.

The rearrangement uses TRBV19 and TRBJ2-7, with 7 bases lining up with TRBD1. V shed 5 bases, J shed 3 bases, and the junction held 7 bases outside the gene matches. The V gene's germline CDR1 is LNHDA and CDR2 SQIVND (reference sequence). The length of the CDR3 is 14 residues. The CDR3 DNA reads TGTGCCAGTAGTCCCTGGGGACAGAGCTACGAGCAGTACTTC. Translated: CASSPWGQSYEQYF.

The genes are TRBV7-9 and TRBJ2-1; perhaps TRBD2 as D (7 bases). This CDR3 region has 16 residues. CDR1 and CDR2 from the germline V gene are SEHNR and FQNEAQ (reference sequence). The V gene lost 5 bases and the J gene lost 1 base, with 15 bases spanning the gap. CDR3 DNA: TGTGCCAGCAGCCTGGGGGCGGGAGAATCCTACAATGAGCAGTTCTTC. Its translation: CASSLGAGESYNEQFF. The full variable domain, completed using reference TRBV7-9 and TRBJ2-1, is DTGVSQNPRHKITKRGQNVTFRCDPISEHNRLYWYRQTLGQGPEFLTYFQNEAQLEKSRLLSDRFSAERPKGSFSTLEIQRTEQGDSAMYLCASSLGAGESYNEQFFGPGTRLTVL.

CDR3 nucleotides: TGTGCCAGCTCCCCGGGACTAGCGGGAGAAGGAACGCAGTATTTT. This sequence encodes CASSPGLAGEGTQYF. The chain uses TRBV18 and TRBJ2-3, with 14 bases identical to TRBD2. The CDR3 has 15 residues. J lost 9 bases, V lost 6 bases, and 8 bases had no gene match. Germline CDR1 reads KGHSH; CDR2 reads LQKENI. The variable domain in full, completed from reference TRBV18 and TRBJ2-3, reads NAGVMQNPRHLVRRRGQEARLRCSPMKGHSHVYWYRQLPEEGLKFMVYLQKENIIDESGMPKERFSAEFPKEGPSILRIQQVVRGDSAAYFCASSPGLAGEGTQYFGPGTRLTVL.

The chain links TRBV2 to TRBJ1-5; 7 bases align to TRBD1. Looked up from germline, CDR1 is SNHLY and CDR2 is FYNNEI. V shed 6 bases and J 6 bases; nucleotides not matched to a gene: 11. The CDR3 has 15 residues. The DNA for the CDR3 is TGTGCCAGCAGGCCCAAACGACAGGGAGGTCAGCCCCAGCATTTT. Translating gives CASRPKRQGGQPQHF.

The V call is TRBV3-1 (or the pseudogene TRBV3-2), the J call TRBJ1-1, with TRBD1 matching over 7 bases. This CDR3 is 14 amino acids long. Trimming took 3 bases from V and 3 from J; bases not matched to a gene: 4. Germline CDR1 and CDR2: LGHDT and YNNKEL (reference sequence). CDR3 residues: CASSQRDSHTEAFF. For the CDR3, the DNA is TGTGCCAGCAGCCAGAGGGACAGCCACACTGAAGCTTTCTTT.

V gene TRBV7-9 combines with J gene TRBJ2-3, with 11 positions matching TRBD2. Germline CDR1 reads SEHNR; CDR2 reads FQNEAQ (reference sequence). The J segment lost 0 bases and the V segment lost 5 bases, leaving 7 bases of the junction unmatched. This CDR3 spans 17 amino acids. The CDR3 nucleotides are TGTGCCAGCAGCCGGGGACTAGCGGAGGGAAGCACAGATACGCAGTATTTT. This sequence encodes CASSRGLAEGSTDTQYF. Full variable domain (outside the CDR3, taken from reference TRBV7-9 and TRBJ2-3): DTGVSQNPRHKITKRGQNVTFRCDPISEHNRLYWYRQTLGQGPEFLTYFQNEAQLEKSRLLSDRFSAERPKGSFSTLEIQRTEQGDSAMYLCASSRGLAEGSTDTQYFGPGTRLTVL.

This rearrangement joins TRBV19 to TRBJ1-6; 8 bases agree with TRBD1. This CDR3 is built from 13 residues. V gave up 8 bases and J gave up 9 bases; unmatched junction bases: 6. Germline values: CDR1 LNHDA, CDR2 SQIVND (reference sequence). CDR3 sequence reads: CASCEQGGSPLHF. Written as DNA, the CDR3 is TGTGCCAGTTGTGAACAGGGGGGTTCACCCCTCCACTTT.

The rearrangement links TRBV4-1 to TRBJ1-2; 8 positions match TRBD1. J was trimmed by 2 bases and V by 1 base; bases with no gene match: 6. This CDR3 region has 16 residues. Germline V lookup: CDR1 MGHRA, CDR2 YSYEKL. CDR3 coding DNA: TGCGCCAGCAGCCAAGTGGGACAGGATATCAACTATGGCTACACCTTC. As protein: CASSQVGQDINYGYTF.

In its sample, this clone was seen a few times. The rearrangement links TRBV6-5 to TRBJ2-7; TRBD1 matches at 7 bases. Losses at the gene ends were 6 bases for V and 1 base for J; bases not matched to a gene: 6. Per the germline V gene, CDR1 is MNHEY and CDR2 is SVGAGI. The CDR3 runs to 14 residues. DNA of the CDR3: TGTGCCAGCAGCCTACTGACAGGGTCCTACGAGCAGTACTTC. It yields the protein CASSLLTGSYEQYF.

The CDR3 DNA reads TGTGCCAGCACCCCACACCAGGCTAGCGGGAGGAGTCCGTACTTC. Its translation: CASTPHQASGRSPYF. This chain connects TRBV6-5 to TRBJ2-7; the match to TRBD2 covers 11 bases. The CDR3 totals 15 residues. CDR1 and CDR2 (germline): MNHEY, SVGAGI. V shed 7 bases, J shed 12 bases, and the junction held 17 bases outside the gene matches.

The rearrangement links TRBV5-4 to TRBJ2-3; perhaps TRBD1 as D (5 bases). V shed 0 bases and J shed 6 bases, with 20 bases lying between them. The CDR3 is 17 amino acids. Germline assignment: CDR1 SGHNT and CDR2 YYREEE (reference sequence). The CDR3 nucleotides are TGTGCCAGCAGCTTGGAACCCATAGGGGCCGCGACGGATACGCAGTATTTT. Translated, it gives CASSLEPIGAATDTQYF.

The rearrangement links TRBV27 to TRBJ1-5, with D uncertain. The CDR3 length is 14 residues. Per germline, CDR1 MNHEY and CDR2 SMNVEV (reference sequence). V gave up 5 bases and J gave up 6 bases, with 14 bases separating them. This chain's CDR3 is CASSLRFGSQPQHF. The CDR3 DNA sequence: TGTGCCAGCAGTCTCCGATTTGGGAGTCAGCCCCAGCATTTT.

This rearrangement joins TRBV4-1 to TRBJ2-3; 7 bases line up with TRBD1. This CDR3 has 18 residues. Trimming cost V 4 bases and J 1 base; bases outside gene matches: 14. Germline CDR1 reads MGHRA; CDR2 reads YSYEKL. CDR3 in DNA: TGCGCCAGCAGCCCCCGCGGCGACAGGGCCGATGGCACAGATACGCAGTATTTT. It is translated as CASSPRGDRADGTDTQYF.

The chain combines TRBV5-6 with TRBJ1-4, with D uncertain. The germline V gene has CDR1 SGHDT and CDR2 YYEEEE. The germline V and J ends were trimmed by 1 base and 0 bases, with 4 bases remaining between them. The CDR3 spans 14 residues. The CDR3 sequence is CASSLSATNEKLFF. Here the CDR3 DNA reads TGTGCCAGCAGCTTGTCAGCAACTAATGAAAAACTGTTTTTT.

The V gene is TRBV5-5, the J gene TRBJ1-1, with unresolved D. The germline V gene has CDR1 SGHKS and CDR2 YYEKEE (reference sequence). The CDR3 consists of 14 residues. The V end was cut by 1 base, the J end by 1 base, with 8 bases between. CDR3 sequence: CASSLLQQNTEAFF. The CDR3 DNA reads as TGTGCCAGCAGCTTGTTGCAGCAGAACACTGAAGCTTTCTTT.

This chain connects TRBV11-3 to TRBJ2-1, with D unresolved. Looked up from germline, CDR1 is SGHNT and CDR2 is YENEEA. This CDR3 region has 14 residues. V shed 3 bases and J shed 4 bases, with 10 bases lying between them. CDR3 nucleotide sequence: TGTGCCAGCAGCTTTAGTGGCTTTTACAATGAGCAGTTCTTC. It specifies CASSFSGFYNEQFF.

This chain joins TRBV5-1 and TRBJ2-1; D uncertain. Germline V gives CDR1 SGHRS, CDR2 YFSETQ. The CDR3 extends over 13 amino acids. V lost 4 bases and J 5 bases, leaving 10 bases between the germline ends. CDR3 bases: TGCGCCAGCAGCAACGGTCTAAACAATGAGCAGTTCTTC. It yields the protein CASSNGLNNEQFF.

The chain has TRBV10-2 and TRBJ1-5, with TRBD1 identical over 7 bases. The germline gives CDR1 WSHSY, CDR2 SAAADI. The V segment lost 7 bases and the J segment 5 bases; nucleotides outside the gene matches: 8. The CDR3 contains 14 residues. CDR3 DNA: TGCGCCAGCATGCAGACAGGGTCCGATCAGCCCCAGCATTTT. This translates into CASMQTGSDQPQHF.

The chain combines TRBV7-9 with TRBJ1-5; D possibly corresponds to TRBD1 (6 bases). This CDR3 spans 14 amino acids. Germline CDR1 SEHNR, CDR2 FQNEAQ (reference sequence). Trimming cost V 8 bases and J 9 bases, with 20 bases left between them. CDR3 DNA: TGTGCCAGCGAATCGGGACATATCCATGGGCCCCAGCATTTT. As protein: CASESGHIHGPQHF.

V is TRBV5-1 and J is TRBJ2-7; TRBD2 aligns across 9 bases. The CDR3 is 15 residues long. J was trimmed by 2 bases and V by 0 bases; bases with no gene match: 3. Germline assignment: CDR1 SGHRS and CDR2 YFSETQ. DNA for the CDR3: TGCGCCAGCAGCTTGGGGACTAGCGCCACCTACGAGCAGTACTTC. Translating it yields CASSLGTSATYEQYF.

In nucleotides, the CDR3 is TGTGCCAGCAGCTTAGTGGACTACCCTCGGAATGAGCAGTTCTTC. This codes for CASSLVDYPRNEQFF. The rearrangement links TRBV11-2 to TRBJ2-1; a possible D gene is TRBD2 (6 bases). The CDR3 consists of 15 residues. Germline V gene lookup returns CDR1 SGHAT and CDR2 FQNNGV. The ends were cut back, 1 base at V and 7 bases at J, with 14 bases in the middle. Looking up the rest from reference TRBV11-2 and TRBJ2-1 gives the full variable domain: EAGVAQSPRYKIIEKRQSVAFWCNPISGHATLYWYQQILGQGPKLLIQFQNNGVVDDSQLPKDRFSAERLKGVDSTLKIQPAKLEDSAVYLCASSLVDYPRNEQFFGPGTRLTVL.

This clone occurred once. The chain couples TRBV7-8 to TRBJ2-2; D not resolved. Germline CDR1 and CDR2: SGHVS and FQNEAQ. This CDR3 is 13 amino acids long. V gave up 2 bases and J gave up 5 bases, with 6 bases separating them. CDR3 nucleotides: TGTGCCAGCAGCTTATCTGAGACCGGGGAGCTGTTTTTT. This translates into CASSLSETGELFF. Combining the CDR3 with reference TRBV7-8 and TRBJ2-2 gives the whole variable domain GAGVSQSPRYKVAKRGQDVALRCDPISGHVSLFWYQQALGQGPEFLTYFQNEAQLDKSGLPSDRFFAERPEGSVSTLKIQRTQQEDSAVYLCASSLSETGELFFGEGSRLTVL.

The chain has TRBV30 and TRBJ2-1; D gene ambiguous. Germline V gene lookup returns CDR1 GTSNPN and CDR2 SVGIG (reference sequence). V dropped 3 bases and J dropped 7 bases, with 13 bases sitting between them. The CDR3 spans 13 residues. This CDR3 reads CAWSPGLMNEQFF. Written as DNA, the CDR3 is TGTGCCTGGAGCCCCGGGCTGATGAATGAGCAGTTCTTC.

The V and J genes are TRBV6-5 and TRBJ1-4; tentative D call: TRBD1 (6 bases). With 2 bases removed from V and 2 bases from J, the gap between germline ends came to 9 bases. CDR1 MNHEY and CDR2 SVGAGI come from the germline V gene. This CDR3 region has 15 residues. The CDR3 coding sequence is TGTGCCAGCAGTTACCTCGGGGGCACTAATGAAAAACTGTTTTTT. Translation: CASSYLGGTNEKLFF.